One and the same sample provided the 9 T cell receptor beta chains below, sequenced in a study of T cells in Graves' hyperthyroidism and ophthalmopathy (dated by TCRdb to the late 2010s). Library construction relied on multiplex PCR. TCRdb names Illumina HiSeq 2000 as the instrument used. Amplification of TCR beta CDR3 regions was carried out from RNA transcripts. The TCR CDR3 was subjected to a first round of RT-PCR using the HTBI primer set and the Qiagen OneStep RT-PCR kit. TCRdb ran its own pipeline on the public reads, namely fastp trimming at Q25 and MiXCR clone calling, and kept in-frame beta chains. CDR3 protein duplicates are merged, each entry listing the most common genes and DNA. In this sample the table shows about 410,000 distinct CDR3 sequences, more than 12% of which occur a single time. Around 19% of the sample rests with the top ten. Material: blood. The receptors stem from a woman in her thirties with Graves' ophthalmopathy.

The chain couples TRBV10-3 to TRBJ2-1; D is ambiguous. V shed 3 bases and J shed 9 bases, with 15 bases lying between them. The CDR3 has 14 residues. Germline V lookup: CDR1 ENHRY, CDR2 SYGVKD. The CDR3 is CAISDPEIGREQFF. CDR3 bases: TGTGCCATCAGTGATCCCGAAATTGGCCGTGAGCAGTTCTTC.

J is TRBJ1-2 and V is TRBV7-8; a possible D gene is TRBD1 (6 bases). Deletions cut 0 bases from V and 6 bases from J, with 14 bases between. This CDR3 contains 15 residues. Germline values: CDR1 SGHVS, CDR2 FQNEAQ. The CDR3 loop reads CASSLALAGVDGYTF. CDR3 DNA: TGTGCCAGCAGCTTAGCGCTTGCAGGGGTGGATGGCTACACCTTC.

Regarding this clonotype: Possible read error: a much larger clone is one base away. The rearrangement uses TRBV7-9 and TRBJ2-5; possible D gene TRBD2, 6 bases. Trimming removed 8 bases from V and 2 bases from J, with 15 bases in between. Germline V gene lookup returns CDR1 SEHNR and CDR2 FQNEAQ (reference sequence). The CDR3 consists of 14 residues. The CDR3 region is CASGLRREQETQYF. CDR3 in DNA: TGTGCCAGCGGCCTGCGGAGGGAACAAGAGACCCAGTACTTC.

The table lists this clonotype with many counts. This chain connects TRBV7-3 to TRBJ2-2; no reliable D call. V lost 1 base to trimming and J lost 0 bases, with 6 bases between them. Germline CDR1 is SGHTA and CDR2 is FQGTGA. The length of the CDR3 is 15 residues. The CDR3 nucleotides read TGTGCCAGCAGCTTAAACAAAGCGAACACCGGGGAGCTGTTTTTT. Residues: CASSLNKANTGELFF.

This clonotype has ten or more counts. The CDR3 DNA is TGTGCCAGCAGGGCACAGCGGGGGAGGGAAGGCACCGGGGAGCTGTTTTTT. This sequence encodes CASRAQRGREGTGELFF. This rearrangement joins TRBV28 to TRBJ2-2; 8 nucleotides agree with TRBD2. V gave up 6 bases and J gave up 4 bases; unmatched junction bases: 13. Germline values: CDR1 MDHEN, CDR2 SYDVKM. The CDR3 length is 17 residues.

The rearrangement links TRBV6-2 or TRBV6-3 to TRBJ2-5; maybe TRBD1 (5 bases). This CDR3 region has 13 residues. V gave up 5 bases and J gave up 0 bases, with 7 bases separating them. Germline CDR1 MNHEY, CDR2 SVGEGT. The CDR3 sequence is CASSGANQETQYF. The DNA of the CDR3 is TGTGCCAGCAGTGGGGCGAACCAAGAGACCCAGTACTTC.

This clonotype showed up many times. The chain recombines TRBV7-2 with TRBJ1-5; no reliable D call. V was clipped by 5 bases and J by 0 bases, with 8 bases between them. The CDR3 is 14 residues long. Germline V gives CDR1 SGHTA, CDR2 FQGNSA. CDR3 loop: CASSLRDSNQPQHF. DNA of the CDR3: TGTGCCAGCAGCCTTAGGGATAGCAATCAGCCCCAGCATTTT.

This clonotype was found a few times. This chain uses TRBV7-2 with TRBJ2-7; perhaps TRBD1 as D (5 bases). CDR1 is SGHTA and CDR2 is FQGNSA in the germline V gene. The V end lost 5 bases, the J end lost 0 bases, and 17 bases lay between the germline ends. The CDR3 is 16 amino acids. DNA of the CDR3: TGTGCCAGCAGCCGTCCCACAGGTTCGAGCTCCTACGAGCAGTACTTC. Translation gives CASSRPTGSSSYEQYF.

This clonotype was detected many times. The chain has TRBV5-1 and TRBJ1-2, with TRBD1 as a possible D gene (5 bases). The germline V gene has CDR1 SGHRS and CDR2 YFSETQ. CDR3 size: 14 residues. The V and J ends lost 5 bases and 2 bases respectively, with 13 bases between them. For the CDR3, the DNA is TGCGCCAGCAGTGGGCAAGGGGTGAACTATGGCTACACCTTC. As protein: CASSGQGVNYGYTF.